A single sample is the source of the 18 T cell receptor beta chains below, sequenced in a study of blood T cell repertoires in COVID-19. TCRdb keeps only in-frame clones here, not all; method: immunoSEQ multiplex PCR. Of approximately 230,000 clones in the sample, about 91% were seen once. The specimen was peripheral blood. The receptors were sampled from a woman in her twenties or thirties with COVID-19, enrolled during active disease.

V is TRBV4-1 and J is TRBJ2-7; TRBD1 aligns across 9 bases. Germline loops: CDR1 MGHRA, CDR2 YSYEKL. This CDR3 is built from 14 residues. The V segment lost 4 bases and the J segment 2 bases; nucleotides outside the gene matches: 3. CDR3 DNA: TGCGCCAGCAGCCCTGGGACAGGGACCTACGAGCAGTACGTC. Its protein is CASSPGTGTYEQYV.

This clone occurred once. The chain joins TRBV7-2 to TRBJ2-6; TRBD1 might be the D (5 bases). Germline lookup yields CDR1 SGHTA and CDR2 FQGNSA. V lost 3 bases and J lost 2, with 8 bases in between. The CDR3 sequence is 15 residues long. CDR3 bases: TGTGCCAGCAGCTTCCCAGGGACTGGGGCCAACGTCCTGACTTTC. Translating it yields CASSFPGTGANVLTF.

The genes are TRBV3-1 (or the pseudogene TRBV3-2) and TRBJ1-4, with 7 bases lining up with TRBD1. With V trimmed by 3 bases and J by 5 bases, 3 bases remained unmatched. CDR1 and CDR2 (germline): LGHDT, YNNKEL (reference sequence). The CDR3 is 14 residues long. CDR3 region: CASSQAGGNEKLFF. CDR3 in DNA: TGTGCCAGCAGCCAGGCAGGGGGAAATGAAAAACTGTTTTTT.

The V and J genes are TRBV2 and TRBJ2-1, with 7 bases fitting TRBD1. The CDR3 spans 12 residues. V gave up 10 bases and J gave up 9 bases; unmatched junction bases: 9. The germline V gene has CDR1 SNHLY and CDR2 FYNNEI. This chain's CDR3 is CATQGVKGEQFF. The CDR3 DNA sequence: TGTGCCACCCAGGGGGTAAAAGGTGAGCAGTTCTTC.

The CDR3: CASSQDRERTEAFF. In DNA form, the CDR3 reads TGCGCCAGCAGCCAGGACAGGGAAAGAACTGAAGCTTTCTTT. This chain connects TRBV5-1 to TRBJ1-1, with 8 nucleotides matching TRBD1. Looked up from germline, CDR1 is SGHRS and CDR2 is YFSETQ. J was trimmed by 5 bases and V by 4 bases; bases with no gene match: 7. The CDR3 loop spans 14 amino acids.

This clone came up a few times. The CDR3 coding sequence is TGTGCCTGGAGTGTAGGCCTAGCGGGGGATACGCAGTATTTT. It encodes CAWSVGLAGDTQYF. The gene calls are TRBV30 and TRBJ2-3; 9 nucleotides match TRBD2. V was clipped by 0 bases and J by 6 bases; unmatched bases: 4. Looked up from germline, CDR1 is GTSNPN and CDR2 is SVGIG (reference sequence). The CDR3 is 14 residues long.

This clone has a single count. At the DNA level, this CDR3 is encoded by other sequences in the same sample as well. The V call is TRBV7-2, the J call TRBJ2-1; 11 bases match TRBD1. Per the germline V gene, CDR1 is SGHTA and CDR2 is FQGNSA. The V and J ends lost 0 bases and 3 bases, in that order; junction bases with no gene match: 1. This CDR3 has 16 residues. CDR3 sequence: CASSLAGTGGYNEQFF. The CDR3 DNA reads TGTGCCAGCAGCTTAGCGGGGACAGGGGGCTACAATGAGCAGTTCTTC.

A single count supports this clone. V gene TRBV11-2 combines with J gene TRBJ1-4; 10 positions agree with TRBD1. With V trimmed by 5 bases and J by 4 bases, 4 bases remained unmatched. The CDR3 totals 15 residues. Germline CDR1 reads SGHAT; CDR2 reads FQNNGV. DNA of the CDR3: TGTGCCAGCAGCCGGGGACAGGGGAGTAATGAAAAACTGTTTTTT. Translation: CASSRGQGSNEKLFF.

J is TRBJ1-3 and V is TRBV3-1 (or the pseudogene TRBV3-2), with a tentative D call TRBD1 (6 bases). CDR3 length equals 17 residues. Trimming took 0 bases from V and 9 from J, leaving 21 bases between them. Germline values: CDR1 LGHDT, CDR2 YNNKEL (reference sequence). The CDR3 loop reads CASSQEGLRPGVATIYF. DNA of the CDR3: TGTGCCAGCAGCCAAGAGGGTTTACGGCCAGGGGTTGCCACCATATATTTT.

Here the CDR3 reads CATSDPGTDNYGYTF. The CDR3 DNA reads as TGTGCCACCAGTGACCCCGGGACAGATAACTATGGCTACACCTTC. The chain combines TRBV24-1 with TRBJ1-2, with 7 bases that match TRBD1. Looked up from germline, CDR1 is KGHDR and CDR2 is SFDVKD. J was trimmed by 1 base and V by 4 bases; bases with no gene match: 5. CDR3 length: 15 residues.

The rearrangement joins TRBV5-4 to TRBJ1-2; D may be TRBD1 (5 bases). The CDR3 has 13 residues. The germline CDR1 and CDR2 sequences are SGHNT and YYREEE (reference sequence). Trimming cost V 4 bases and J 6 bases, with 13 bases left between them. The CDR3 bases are TGTGCCAGCAGCACCGGGACTCGAGATGGCTACACCTTC. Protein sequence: CASSTGTRDGYTF.

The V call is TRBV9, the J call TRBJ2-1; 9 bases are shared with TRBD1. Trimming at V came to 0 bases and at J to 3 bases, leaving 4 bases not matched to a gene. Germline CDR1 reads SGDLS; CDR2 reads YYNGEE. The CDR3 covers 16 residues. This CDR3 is CASSVEGQGNYNEQFF. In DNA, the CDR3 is TGTGCCAGCAGCGTAGAGGGACAGGGTAACTACAATGAGCAGTTCTTC.

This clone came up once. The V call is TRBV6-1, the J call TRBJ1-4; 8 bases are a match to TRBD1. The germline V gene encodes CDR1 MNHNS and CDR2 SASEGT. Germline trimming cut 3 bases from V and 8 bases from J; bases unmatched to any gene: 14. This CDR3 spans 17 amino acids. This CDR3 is CASSDLVGSGGYEKLFF. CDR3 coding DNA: TGTGCCAGCAGTGATCTGGTTGGGTCAGGGGGCTACGAAAAACTGTTTTTT.

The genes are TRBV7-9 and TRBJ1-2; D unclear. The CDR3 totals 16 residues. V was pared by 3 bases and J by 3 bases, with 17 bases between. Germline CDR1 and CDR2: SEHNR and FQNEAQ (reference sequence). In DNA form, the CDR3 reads TGTGCCAGCAGCTTGCGATCCTCGGGGTCTGACTATGGCTACACCTTC. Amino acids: CASSLRSSGSDYGYTF.

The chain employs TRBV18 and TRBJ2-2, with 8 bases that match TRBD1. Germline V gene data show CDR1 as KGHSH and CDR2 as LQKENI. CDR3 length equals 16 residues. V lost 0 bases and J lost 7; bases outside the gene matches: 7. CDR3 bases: TGTGCCAGCTCACCACCCCCTGCAGGGGGCAACGGGGAGCTGTTTTTT. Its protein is CASSPPPAGGNGELFF.

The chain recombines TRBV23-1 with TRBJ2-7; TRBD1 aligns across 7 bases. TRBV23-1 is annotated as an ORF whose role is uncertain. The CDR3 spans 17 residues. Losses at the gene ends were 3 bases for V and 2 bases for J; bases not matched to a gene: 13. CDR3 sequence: CASSHPDRDPAPYEQYV. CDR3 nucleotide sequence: TGCGCCAGCAGTCATCCAGACAGGGACCCCGCCCCCTACGAGCAGTACGTC.

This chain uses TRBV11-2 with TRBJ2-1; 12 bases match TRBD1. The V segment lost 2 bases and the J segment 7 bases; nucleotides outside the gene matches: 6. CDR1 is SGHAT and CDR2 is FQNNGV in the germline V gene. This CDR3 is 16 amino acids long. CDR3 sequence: CASSLSGTGGWNEQFF. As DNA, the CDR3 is TGTGCCAGCAGCTTATCCGGGACAGGGGGCTGGAATGAGCAGTTCTTC.

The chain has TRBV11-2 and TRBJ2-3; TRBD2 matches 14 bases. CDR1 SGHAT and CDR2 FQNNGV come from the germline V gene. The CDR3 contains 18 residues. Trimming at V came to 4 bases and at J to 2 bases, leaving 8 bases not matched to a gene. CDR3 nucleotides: TGTGCCAGCAGCTCGTGGGGACTAGCGGGAGAAACCACAGATACGCAGTATTTT. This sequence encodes CASSSWGLAGETTDTQYF.